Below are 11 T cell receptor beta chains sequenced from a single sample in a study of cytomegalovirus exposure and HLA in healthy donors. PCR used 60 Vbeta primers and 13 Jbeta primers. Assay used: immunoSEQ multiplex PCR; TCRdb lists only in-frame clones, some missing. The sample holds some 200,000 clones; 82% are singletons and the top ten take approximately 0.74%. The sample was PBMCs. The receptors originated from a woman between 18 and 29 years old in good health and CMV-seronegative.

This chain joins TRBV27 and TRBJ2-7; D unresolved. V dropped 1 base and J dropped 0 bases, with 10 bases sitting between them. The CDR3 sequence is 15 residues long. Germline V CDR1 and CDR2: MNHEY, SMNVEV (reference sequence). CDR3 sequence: CASSLLAGSSYEQYF. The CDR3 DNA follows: TGTGCCAGCAGTTTATTGGCTGGCAGCTCCTACGAGCAGTACTTC.

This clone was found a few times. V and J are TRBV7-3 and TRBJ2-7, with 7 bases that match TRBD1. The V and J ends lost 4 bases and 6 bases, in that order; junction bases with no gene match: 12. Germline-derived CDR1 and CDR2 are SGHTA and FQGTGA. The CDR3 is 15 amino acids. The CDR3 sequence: CASSSQGNFLSEQYF. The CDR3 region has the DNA TGTGCCAGCAGCTCACAGGGGAATTTTCTTAGCGAGCAGTACTTC. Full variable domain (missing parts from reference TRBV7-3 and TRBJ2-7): GAGVSQTPSNKVTEKGKYVELRCDPISGHTALYWYRQSLGQGPEFLIYFQGTGAADDSGLPNDRFFAVRPEGSVSTLKIQRTERGDSAVYLCASSSQGNFLSEQYFGPGTRLTVT.

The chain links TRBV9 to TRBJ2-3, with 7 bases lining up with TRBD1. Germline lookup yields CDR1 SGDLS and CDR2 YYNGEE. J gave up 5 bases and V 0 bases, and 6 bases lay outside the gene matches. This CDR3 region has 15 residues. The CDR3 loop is CASSVGRGLIDTQYF. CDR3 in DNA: TGTGCCAGCAGCGTAGGAAGGGGGCTAATAGATACGCAGTATTTT. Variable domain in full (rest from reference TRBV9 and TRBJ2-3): DSGVTQTPKHLITATGQRVTLRCSPRSGDLSVYWYQQSLDQGLQFLIQYYNGEERAKGNILERFSAQQFPDLHSELNLSSLELGDSALYFCASSVGRGLIDTQYFGPGTRLTVL.

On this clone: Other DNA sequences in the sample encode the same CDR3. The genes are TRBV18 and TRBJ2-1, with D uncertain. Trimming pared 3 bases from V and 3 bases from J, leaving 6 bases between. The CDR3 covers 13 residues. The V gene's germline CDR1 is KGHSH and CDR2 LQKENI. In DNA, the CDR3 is TGTGCCAGCTCACCGGCTAGCTACAATGAGCAGTTCTTC. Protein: CASSPASYNEQFF.

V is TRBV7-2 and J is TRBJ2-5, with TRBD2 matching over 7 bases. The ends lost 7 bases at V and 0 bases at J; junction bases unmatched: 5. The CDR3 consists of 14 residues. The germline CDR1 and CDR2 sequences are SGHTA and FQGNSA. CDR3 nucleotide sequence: TGTGCCAGCACCCAAACTAGCGACCAAGAGACCCAGTACTTC. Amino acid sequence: CASTQTSDQETQYF. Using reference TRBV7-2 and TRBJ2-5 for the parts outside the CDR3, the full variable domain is GAGVSQSPSNKVTEKGKDVELRCDPISGHTALYWYRQSLGQGLEFLIYFQGNSAPDKSGLPSDRFSAERTGGSVSTLTIQRTQQEDSAVYLCASTQTSDQETQYFGPGTRLLVL.

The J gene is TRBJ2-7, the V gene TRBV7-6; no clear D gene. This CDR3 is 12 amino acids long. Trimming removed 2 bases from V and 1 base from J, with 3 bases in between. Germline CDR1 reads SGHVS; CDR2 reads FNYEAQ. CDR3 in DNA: TGTGCCAGCAGCTTAACATCCTACGAGCAGTACTTC. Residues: CASSLTSYEQYF.

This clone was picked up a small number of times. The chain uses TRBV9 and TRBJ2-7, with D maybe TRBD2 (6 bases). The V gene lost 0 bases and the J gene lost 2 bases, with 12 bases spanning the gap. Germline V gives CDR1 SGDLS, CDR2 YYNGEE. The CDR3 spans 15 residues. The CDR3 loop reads CASSVATGSTYEQYF. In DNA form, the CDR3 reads TGTGCCAGCAGCGTAGCTACCGGGAGCACCTACGAGCAGTACTTC.

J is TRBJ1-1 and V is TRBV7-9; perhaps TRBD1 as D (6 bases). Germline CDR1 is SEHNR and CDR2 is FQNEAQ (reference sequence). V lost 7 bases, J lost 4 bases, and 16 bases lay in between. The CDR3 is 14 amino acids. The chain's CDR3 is CASTPRGAITEAFF. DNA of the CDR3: TGTGCCAGCACTCCACGGGGGGCGATCACTGAAGCTTTCTTT.

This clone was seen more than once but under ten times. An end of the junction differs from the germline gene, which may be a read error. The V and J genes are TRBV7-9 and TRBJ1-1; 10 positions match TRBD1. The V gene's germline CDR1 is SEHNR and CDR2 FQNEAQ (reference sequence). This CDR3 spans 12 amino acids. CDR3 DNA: TGTTCCAGCAGGACAGGGGGTCCTGAAGCTTTCTTT. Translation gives CSSRTGGPEAFF.

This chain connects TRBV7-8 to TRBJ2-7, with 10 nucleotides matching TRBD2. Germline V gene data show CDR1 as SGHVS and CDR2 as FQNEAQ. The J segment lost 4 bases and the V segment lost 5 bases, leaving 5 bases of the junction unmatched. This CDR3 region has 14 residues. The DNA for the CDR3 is TGTGCCAGCAGCCCTAGCGGGAGAGAGTACGAGCAGTACTTC. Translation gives CASSPSGREYEQYF.

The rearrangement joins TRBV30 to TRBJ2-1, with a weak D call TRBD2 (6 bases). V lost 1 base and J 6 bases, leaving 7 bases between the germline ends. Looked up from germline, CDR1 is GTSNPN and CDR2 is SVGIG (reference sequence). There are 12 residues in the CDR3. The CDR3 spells CAWSDGGNEQFF. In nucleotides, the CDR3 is TGTGCCTGGAGTGACGGGGGCAATGAGCAGTTCTTC.